Shown below are 19 T cell receptor beta chains from a single sample sequenced in a study of blood T cell repertoires in COVID-19. Data came from immunoSEQ multiplex PCR; TCRdb stores just in-frame clones and leaves some out. The table shows over 300,000 clones, with around nine tenths occurring only once. Sequenced material: PBMCs or T cells enriched from blood (not recorded which). These receptors originate from a woman aged 40 to 50 who had recovered from COVID-19.

V and J are TRBV7-9 and TRBJ1-1; the D is unclear. Germline values: CDR1 SEHNR, CDR2 FQNEAQ (reference sequence). CDR3 length: 15 residues. Trimming removed 5 bases at V and 3 bases at J, with 16 bases between. The CDR3 coding sequence is TGTGCCAGCAGCCTCTCAGGTGGCTATCACACTGAAGCTTTCTTT. Translating gives CASSLSGGYHTEAFF.

This rearrangement joins TRBV27 to TRBJ2-2, with D tentatively TRBD1 (7 bases). Germline assignment: CDR1 MNHEY and CDR2 SMNVEV (reference sequence). Trimming stripped 3 bases from V and 7 bases from J, with 33 bases between. The CDR3 is made up of 21 amino acids. This CDR3 is CASSFFLRRGRRASGDGELFF. DNA of the CDR3: TGTGCCAGCAGTTTTTTTCTGAGGAGGGGGCGCCGGGCTTCGGGGGACGGGGAGCTGTTTTTT.

The gene calls are TRBV3-1 (or the pseudogene TRBV3-2) and TRBJ1-5, with D unresolved. Between the trimmed V and J ends, which lost 4 bases and 7 bases, there was a span of 8 bases. The CDR3 has 12 residues. Germline lookup yields CDR1 LGHDT and CDR2 YNNKEL (reference sequence). The CDR3 coding sequence is TGTGCCAGCAGCCCCTCCGGGCAGCCCCAGCATTTT. Translated: CASSPSGQPQHF.

The chain is built from TRBV4-3 and TRBJ1-4; maybe TRBD1 (6 bases). The CDR3 runs to 14 residues. CDR1 is LGHNA, CDR2 YSLEER, per germline. Deletions cut 3 bases from V and 8 bases from J, with 13 bases between. The DNA for the CDR3 is TGCGCCAGCAGCCACCGGACAGAGGGCGAAAAACTGTTTTTT. This gives the protein CASSHRTEGEKLFF.

J is TRBJ1-1 and V is TRBV30; weak D call: TRBD1 (5 bases). The CDR3 contains 12 residues. Trimming took 8 bases from V and 1 from J, leaving 11 bases between them. In germline, CDR1 is GTSNPN, CDR2 SVGIG (reference sequence). The chain's CDR3 is CAGTAGNTEAFF. The CDR3 region has the DNA TGTGCCGGGACTGCAGGGAACACTGAAGCTTTCTTT.

This clone turned up a few times. V usage is TRBV7-2 and J usage is TRBJ2-3; 12 bases align to TRBD2. With 4 bases clipped from V and 5 bases from J, the junction kept 10 bases outside the gene matches. Germline CDR1 reads SGHTA; CDR2 reads FQGNSA. The CDR3 has 17 amino acids. The CDR3 loop is CASSSLTSGGPRDTQYF. For the CDR3, the DNA is TGTGCCAGCAGCTCCTTGACTAGCGGGGGCCCCCGAGATACGCAGTATTTT.

The chain links TRBV2 to TRBJ1-2, with 8 positions matching TRBD1. The CDR3 extends over 15 amino acids. Germline trimming cut 5 bases from V and 4 bases from J; bases unmatched to any gene: 9. Germline CDR1 SNHLY, CDR2 FYNNEI. CDR3 residues: CASSRDSGGVYGYTF. Here the CDR3 DNA reads TGTGCCAGCAGTCGAGACTCAGGGGGCGTCTATGGCTACACCTTC. Based on the CDR3 plus reference TRBV2 and TRBJ1-2, the full variable domain is EPEVTQTPSHQVTQMGQEVILRCVPISNHLYFYWYRQILGQKVEFLVSFYNNEISEKSEIFDDQFSVERPDGSNFTLKIRSTKLEDSAMYFCASSRDSGGVYGYTFGSGTRLTVV.

This clone was counted only a few times. The chain links TRBV5-1 to TRBJ2-7; a weak D match, TRBD2 (5 bases). Germline lookup yields CDR1 SGHRS and CDR2 YFSETQ. V lost 4 bases and J 6 bases, leaving 14 bases between the germline ends. The CDR3 extends over 13 amino acids. The CDR3 DNA reads TGCGCCAGCAGCCTTAGAATCGGGGTCGAGCAGTACTTC. This translates into CASSLRIGVEQYF.

The chain carries TRBV2 and TRBJ2-7; 9 nucleotides line up with TRBD2. Germline V gene sequence: CDR1 SNHLY, CDR2 FYNNEI. This CDR3 spans 16 amino acids. The V segment lost 2 bases and the J segment 3 bases; nucleotides outside the gene matches: 8. This CDR3 reads CASSEQASGAVYEQYF. The CDR3 nucleotides are TGTGCCAGCAGTGAACAGGCTAGCGGGGCTGTCTACGAGCAGTACTTC. Combining the CDR3 with reference TRBV2 and TRBJ2-7 gives the whole variable domain EPEVTQTPSHQVTQMGQEVILRCVPISNHLYFYWYRQILGQKVEFLVSFYNNEISEKSEIFDDQFSVERPDGSNFTLKIRSTKLEDSAMYFCASSEQASGAVYEQYFGPGTRLTVT.

This sequence joins TRBV7-8 and TRBJ2-7; D possibly corresponds to TRBD2 (6 bases). The V and J ends lost 5 bases and 3 bases respectively, with 11 bases between them. The CDR3 runs 13 residues. Germline assignment: CDR1 SGHVS and CDR2 FQNEAQ. The CDR3 sequence is CASSRGNNYEQYF. As DNA, the CDR3 is TGTGCCAGCAGCCGCGGGAACAACTACGAGCAGTACTTC.

The chain recombines TRBV5-4 with TRBJ2-5; D is uncertain. Germline V gene data show CDR1 as SGHNT and CDR2 as YYREEE (reference sequence). Trimming left V 4 bases short and J 5 bases short, with 18 bases between. CDR3 size: 15 residues. The CDR3 sequence: CASSAGWLPGETQYF. The DNA for the CDR3 is TGTGCCAGCAGCGCCGGTTGGCTCCCCGGGGAGACCCAGTACTTC.

The V gene is TRBV2, the J gene TRBJ2-5; 10 nucleotides line up with TRBD1. This CDR3 has 16 residues. Germline lookup yields CDR1 SNHLY and CDR2 FYNNEI. V lost 5 bases, J lost 6 bases, and 12 bases stayed unmatched. For the CDR3, the DNA is TGTGCCAGCAGTTCGGACAGGGGGATCCGTGGGAAGACCCAGTACTTC. As protein: CASSSDRGIRGKTQYF. The full variable domain, in which reference TRBV2 and TRBJ2-5 provide the parts outside the CDR3, is EPEVTQTPSHQVTQMGQEVILRCVPISNHLYFYWYRQILGQKVEFLVSFYNNEISEKSEIFDDQFSVERPDGSNFTLKIRSTKLEDSAMYFCASSSDRGIRGKTQYFGPGTRLLVL.

The chain employs TRBV2 and TRBJ1-6, with TRBD1 identical over 7 bases. The CDR3 is made up of 14 amino acids. V lost 6 bases and J lost 5; bases outside the gene matches: 4. The germline gives CDR1 SNHLY, CDR2 FYNNEI. CDR3 protein: CASSDQGDNSPLHF. The CDR3 DNA reads as TGTGCCAGCAGCGATCAGGGGGATAATTCACCCCTCCACTTT.

V usage is TRBV18 and J usage is TRBJ2-3, with 10 bases aligning to TRBD2. The CDR3 is made up of 15 amino acids. J was trimmed by 1 base and V by 8 bases; bases with no gene match: 6. Germline loops: CDR1 KGHSH, CDR2 LQKENI. This chain's CDR3 is CASLRGTSGTDTQYF. In DNA form, the CDR3 reads TGTGCCAGCCTACGAGGGACTAGCGGCACAGATACGCAGTATTTT.

This clone was observed once. The rearrangement uses TRBV4-1 and TRBJ2-1; D gene uncertain. Germline-derived CDR1 and CDR2 are MGHRA and YSYEKL. With 1 base removed from V and 6 bases from J, the gap between germline ends came to 10 bases. This CDR3 has 14 residues. The CDR3 protein is CASSQGATFNEQFF. The CDR3 DNA sequence: TGCGCCAGCAGCCAAGGAGCGACTTTCAATGAGCAGTTCTTC.

The rearrangement links TRBV27 to TRBJ2-3, with 10 bases identical to TRBD2. The V and J ends lost 7 bases and 2 bases, in that order; junction bases with no gene match: 6. The germline V gene encodes CDR1 MNHEY and CDR2 SMNVEV (reference sequence). The CDR3 is made up of 15 amino acids. This chain's CDR3 is CASTPLAGLTDTQYF. CDR3 DNA sequence: TGTGCCAGCACCCCACTAGCGGGGCTCACAGATACGCAGTATTTT.

The genes are TRBV19 and TRBJ2-2, with a weak D call TRBD2 (5 bases). Trimming cost V 4 bases and J 7 bases, with 10 bases left between them. Germline values: CDR1 LNHDA, CDR2 SQIVND (reference sequence). The CDR3 length is 13 residues. The CDR3 loop is CASSNQAGGELFF. The CDR3 nucleotides are TGTGCCAGTAGTAATCAGGCGGGCGGGGAGCTGTTTTTT.

The chain combines TRBV6-5 with TRBJ2-1; 10 bases match TRBD1. This CDR3 has 14 residues. The V gene end was trimmed by 6 bases and the J gene end by 7 bases; junction bases not matched to a gene: 6. Germline V gene lookup returns CDR1 MNHEY and CDR2 SVGAGI. The CDR3 sequence is CASSPGQGMNEQFF. CDR3 DNA sequence: TGTGCCAGCAGCCCGGGACAGGGGATGAATGAGCAGTTCTTC.

The chain carries TRBV7-2 and TRBJ2-7, with a tentative D call TRBD1 (5 bases). This CDR3 contains 14 residues. V dropped 1 base and J dropped 0 bases, with 7 bases sitting between them. CDR1 and CDR2 from the germline V gene are SGHTA and FQGNSA. The CDR3 sequence is CASSLGQYSYEQYF. The CDR3 DNA sequence: TGTGCCAGCAGCTTAGGACAGTACTCCTACGAGCAGTACTTC.